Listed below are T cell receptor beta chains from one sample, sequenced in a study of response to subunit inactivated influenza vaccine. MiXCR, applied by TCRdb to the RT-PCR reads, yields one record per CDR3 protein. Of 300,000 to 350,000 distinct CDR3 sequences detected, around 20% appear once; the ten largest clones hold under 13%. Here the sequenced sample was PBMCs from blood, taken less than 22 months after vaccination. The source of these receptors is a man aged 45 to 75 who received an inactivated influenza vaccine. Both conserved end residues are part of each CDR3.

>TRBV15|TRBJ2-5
CATSRDPRETQYF
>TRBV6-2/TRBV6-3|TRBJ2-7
CASSGMYVYEQYF
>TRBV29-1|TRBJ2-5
CSVEFAGGQETQYF
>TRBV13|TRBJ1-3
CASRWGQAGGNTIYF
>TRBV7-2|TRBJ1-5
CASSLTGSIQPQHF
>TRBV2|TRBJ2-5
CASSEGLANQETQYF
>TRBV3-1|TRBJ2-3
CASSQMQLSTDTQYF
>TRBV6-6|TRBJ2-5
CASRRQHRETQYF
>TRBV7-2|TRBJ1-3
CASSSHGGTGNTIYF
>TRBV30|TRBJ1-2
CAWSAGTGVNYGYTF
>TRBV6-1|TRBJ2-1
CASTPYQSSYNEQFF
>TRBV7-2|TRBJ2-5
CASSLVRSSSETQYF
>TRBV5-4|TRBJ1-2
CASSHRGGDYGYTF
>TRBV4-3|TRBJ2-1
CASSQDHLAGGYNEQFF
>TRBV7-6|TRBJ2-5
CASSPELAGGTKETQYF
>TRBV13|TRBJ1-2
CASSPRLDFGPRDYGYTF
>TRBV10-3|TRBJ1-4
CAISEATNEKLFF
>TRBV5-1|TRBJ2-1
CASSFGGNNEQFF
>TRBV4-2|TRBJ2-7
CASSQGSGQTYEQYF
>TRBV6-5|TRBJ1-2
CASSYAGTGFNGYTF
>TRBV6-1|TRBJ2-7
CASSKIHRGRGYYEQYF
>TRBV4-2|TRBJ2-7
CASSQGSLAGVYEQYF
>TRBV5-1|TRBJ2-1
CASSPRMASAYNEQFF
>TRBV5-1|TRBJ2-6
CASSLGFVGLGANVLTF
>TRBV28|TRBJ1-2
CASRLRGRGGYTF
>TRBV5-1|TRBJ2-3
CASSLETGGKDTQYF
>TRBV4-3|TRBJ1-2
CASRPQGSNGYTF
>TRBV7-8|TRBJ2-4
CASSYRQGLAKNIQYF